Only a few counts were recorded for the clone carrying this T cell receptor (beta chain). Antigen: not known. This sample stems from a study of blood T cells in healthy people across ages. The study's findings and limits: Reliance upon unsorted PBMCs precluded definitive naive versus antigen-experienced comparison.

The second PCR ran about 7 to 12 cycles with a sample-barcoded 5' primer and J-beta primers. A tag from a template-switch adaptor with 12 random nucleotides marked each cDNA molecule. TCRdb reprocessed the 5' RACE reads with MiXCR, giving one entry per CDR3 protein. The sample has 900,000 to 950,000 distinct CDR3 sequences; approximately 32% are singletons. V dropped 3 bases and J dropped 0 bases, with 8 bases sitting between them. Germline V lookup: CDR1 DFQATT, CDR2 SNEGSKA (reference sequence). The length of the CDR3 is 13 residues. The same data also went into a second study, on T cells of mothers and their children.

Material: blood. The clonotype was recovered from a woman in her thirties or forties in good health. The chain employs TRBV20-1 and TRBJ1-1; no reliable D call. CDR3 nucleotide sequence: TGCAGTGCTAGCGACGGCATGAACACTGAAGCTTTCTTT. Amino acid sequence: CSASDGMNTEAFF.